A single sample gave rise to the 17 T cell receptor beta chains below, sequenced in a study of long-term antiretroviral therapy in people with HIV (dated 2022 in TCRdb). Sequencing of the TRB variable region was done with the immunoSEQ hsTCRB v3.0 assay at survey level resolution. TCRdb stores this immuneACCESS table with in-frame sequences only. Part of the clones is absent; in the studies checked, under half of the shortfall reflects unresolved V genes, and no reason is known for the rest. Counted in this sample were 42,000 or so clones; approximately 85% of them appeared once. The ten largest clones capture 5.7% of the sample. The sequences come from unsorted PBMCs, collected 3.1 years after starting antiretroviral therapy. The receptors stem from a woman between 45 and 65 years old with HIV.

The chain carries TRBV18 and TRBJ1-4, with 8 bases fitting TRBD1. The CDR3 is 16 amino acids. With V trimmed by 11 bases and J by 0 bases, 11 bases remained unmatched. Looked up from germline, CDR1 is KGHSH and CDR2 is LQKENI. The CDR3 nucleotides are TGTGCCGATTCAGGGGGCGGTTTCACAACTAATGAAAAACTGTTTTTT. Translation: CADSGGGFTTNEKLFF.

V usage is TRBV27 and J usage is TRBJ2-7, with D possibly matching TRBD2 (5 bases). The CDR3 is 13 amino acids. From germline, CDR1 is MNHEY and CDR2 SMNVEV (reference sequence). V was cut by 2 bases and J by 5 bases, with 10 bases left in between. CDR3 bases: TGTGCCAGCAGTTTAGGATCCGGGGACGAGCAGTACTTC. It is translated as CASSLGSGDEQYF.

This sequence joins TRBV2 and TRBJ2-3, with D possibly matching TRBD2 (7 bases). The V gene's germline CDR1 is SNHLY and CDR2 FYNNEI. This CDR3 is 15 amino acids long. V gave up 7 bases and J gave up 0 bases, with 14 bases separating them. The CDR3 region is CASKASGGSTDTQYF. DNA for the CDR3: TGTGCCAGCAAGGCGTCGGGGGGCAGCACAGATACGCAGTATTTT.

The chain recombines TRBV5-8 with TRBJ1-3; D might be TRBD1 (5 bases). Trimming left V 4 bases short and J 1 base short, with 12 bases between. Per the germline V gene, CDR1 is SGHTS and CDR2 is YDEGEE. CDR3 length equals 15 residues. CDR3 sequence: CASSLRRGSGNTIYF. The CDR3 region has the DNA TGTGCCAGCAGCCTTCGGAGGGGATCTGGAAACACCATATATTTT.

The DNA for the CDR3 is TGTGCCAGCAGCTTACCCGGACAGGGCGGGAAACTGTTTTTT. Amino acids: CASSLPGQGGKLFF. The chain employs TRBV7-6 and TRBJ1-4; 8 bases match TRBD1. V lost 2 bases and J lost 11; bases outside the gene matches: 7. The CDR3 loop spans 14 amino acids. CDR1 and CDR2 from the germline V gene are SGHVS and FNYEAQ.

The chain carries TRBV18 and TRBJ2-1; maybe TRBD2 (7 bases). The length of the CDR3 is 16 residues. The germline CDR1 and CDR2 sequences are KGHSH and LQKENI. With 3 bases removed from V and 5 bases from J, the gap between germline ends came to 17 bases. The CDR3 region has the DNA TGTGCCAGCTCACCCTTACAGGGAGGGGCAAACAATGAGCAGTTCTTC. It translates to CASSPLQGGANNEQFF.

The CDR3 loop reads CASSPPQGAGGANVLTF. The DNA of the CDR3 is TGTGCCAGCAGTCCTCCGCAGGGGGCGGGTGGGGCCAACGTCCTGACTTTC. This sequence joins TRBV28 and TRBJ2-6, with TRBD1 matching 8 bases. The CDR3 loop spans 17 amino acids. V was clipped by 5 bases and J by 3 bases; unmatched bases: 9. In germline, CDR1 is MDHEN, CDR2 SYDVKM.

This chain uses TRBV27 with TRBJ1-1; tentative D call: TRBD1 (5 bases). The CDR3 length is 17 residues. V shed 3 bases and J shed 5 bases, with 22 bases lying between them. Germline CDR1 is MNHEY and CDR2 is SMNVEV (reference sequence). CDR3 nucleotides: TGTGCCAGCAGTTTGGCCCCCTGGGGGGGTGAGGGTACTGAAGCTTTCTTT. Translating it yields CASSLAPWGGEGTEAFF.

V gene TRBV4-3 combines with J gene TRBJ2-5; D might be TRBD1 or TRBD2, each matching 5 bases. From germline, CDR1 is LGHNA and CDR2 YSLEER. V was cut by 0 bases and J by 4 bases, with 12 bases left in between. This CDR3 spans 15 amino acids. CDR3 nucleotides: TGCGCCAGCAGCCAAGATGGGGGTTCTCCAGAGACCCAGTACTTC. This sequence encodes CASSQDGGSPETQYF.

This rearrangement joins TRBV15 to TRBJ1-5; D is unresolved. Trimming stripped 0 bases from V and 8 bases from J, with 14 bases between. This CDR3 contains 15 residues. Germline V lookup: CDR1 LNHNV, CDR2 YYDKDF (reference sequence). The CDR3 DNA reads TGTGCCACCAGCAGAGATGAGGCAGCCTGGGAGCCCCAGCATTTT. Protein sequence: CATSRDEAAWEPQHF.

This clone was found once. This chain connects TRBV10-3 to TRBJ1-1; TRBD1 agrees at 11 bases. Germline CDR1 reads ENHRY; CDR2 reads SYGVKD. V lost 10 bases to trimming and J lost 2 bases; unmatched junction nucleotides: 6. CDR3 length: 14 residues. DNA for the CDR3: TGTGCCAGCGTCAGGACAGGGGGCAACACTGAAGCTTTCTTT. It specifies CASVRTGGNTEAFF.

The V gene is TRBV6-1, the J gene TRBJ1-2; TRBD1 might be the D (5 bases). This CDR3 contains 14 residues. Per the germline V gene, CDR1 is MNHNS and CDR2 is SASEGT. Trimming stripped 3 bases from V and 9 bases from J, with 17 bases between. The CDR3 is CASSDQGLKLSYTF. CDR3 nucleotide sequence: TGTGCCAGCAGTGACCAGGGATTGAAGCTGAGCTACACCTTC.

This clone was picked up one time. J is TRBJ1-5 and V is TRBV4-1, with D tentatively TRBD1 (5 bases). The length of the CDR3 is 16 residues. Germline V CDR1 and CDR2: MGHRA, YSYEKL. The V gene lost 4 bases and the J gene lost 0 bases, with 13 bases spanning the gap. The CDR3 reads CASSLERGGSNQPQHF. CDR3 coding DNA: TGCGCCAGCAGCCTAGAGAGGGGAGGTAGCAATCAGCCCCAGCATTTT.

The chain links TRBV6-1 to TRBJ2-7; D is perhaps TRBD2 (6 bases). The germline gives CDR1 MNHNS, CDR2 SASEGT. Trimming removed 7 bases from V and 7 bases from J, with 14 bases in between. The CDR3 loop spans 12 amino acids. The DNA for the CDR3 is TGTGCCAGCAACTACAGAGGAGGGGAGCAGTACTTC. Translated, it gives CASNYRGGEQYF.

CDR3 in amino acids: CAWKSLGTGGEKLFF. CDR3 nucleotides: TGTGCCTGGAAATCTTTAGGGACAGGGGGCGAAAAACTGTTTTTT. The chain combines TRBV30 with TRBJ1-4; 12 positions match TRBD1. The CDR3 has 15 residues. V shed 4 bases and J 8 bases; nucleotides not matched to a gene: 8. Germline assignment: CDR1 GTSNPN and CDR2 SVGIG (reference sequence).

This clone occurred once. The chain combines TRBV7-8 with TRBJ2-7, with a weak D call TRBD1 (5 bases). CDR1 is SGHVS and CDR2 is FQNEAQ in the germline V gene. CDR3 length: 13 residues. V lost 5 bases to trimming and J lost 0 bases, with 8 bases between them. CDR3 coding DNA: TGTGCCAGCAGCGCAGACAGCTCCTACGAGCAGTACTTC. Its translation is CASSADSSYEQYF.

The J gene is TRBJ2-3, the V gene TRBV4-2; D unresolved. Germline V gene sequence: CDR1 LGHNA, CDR2 YNFKEQ. The CDR3 is made up of 14 amino acids. Trimming removed 0 bases at V and 4 bases at J, with 8 bases between. This chain's CDR3 is CASSQEAVSDTQYF. The CDR3 DNA sequence: TGTGCCAGCAGCCAAGAAGCCGTATCAGATACGCAGTATTTT.